This T cell receptor (beta chain) was captured in a study of T cell responses to AZD1222 COVID-19 vaccine. Method: immunoSEQ multiplex PCR; TCRdb's copy keeps in-frame clones and lacks some. The sample includes approximately 93,000 clones, 89% of them seen just once. Germline CDR1 MGHRA, CDR2 YSYEKL. The CDR3 contains 14 residues. Trimming stripped 0 bases from V and 8 bases from J, with 13 bases between. This TCR derives from an adult who received the AZD1222 COVID-19 vaccine. Sample: peripheral blood, taken 28 days after the second AZD1222 dose. The rearrangement joins TRBV4-1 to TRBJ1-2; D ambiguous. The CDR3 sequence is CASSQDRWALGYTF. In DNA form, the CDR3 reads TGCGCCAGCAGCCAAGATCGTTGGGCTCTGGGCTACACCTTC.